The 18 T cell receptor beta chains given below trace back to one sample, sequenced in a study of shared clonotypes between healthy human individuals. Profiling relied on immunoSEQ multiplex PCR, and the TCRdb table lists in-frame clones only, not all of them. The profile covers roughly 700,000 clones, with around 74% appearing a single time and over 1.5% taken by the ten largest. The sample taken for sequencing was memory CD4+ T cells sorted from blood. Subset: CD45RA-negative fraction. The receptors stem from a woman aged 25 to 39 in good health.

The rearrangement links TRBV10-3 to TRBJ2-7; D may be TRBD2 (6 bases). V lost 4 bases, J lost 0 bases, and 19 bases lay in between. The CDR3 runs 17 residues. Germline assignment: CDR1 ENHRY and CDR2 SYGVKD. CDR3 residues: CAISGSGSGHSSYEQYF. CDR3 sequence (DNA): TGTGCCATCAGTGGGAGTGGTAGCGGACATAGCTCCTACGAGCAGTACTTC.

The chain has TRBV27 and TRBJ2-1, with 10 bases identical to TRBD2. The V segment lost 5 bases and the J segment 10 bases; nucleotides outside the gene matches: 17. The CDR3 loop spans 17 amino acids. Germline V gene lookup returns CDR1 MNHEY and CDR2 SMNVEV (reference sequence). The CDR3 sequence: CASSPRIAGGKVKEQFF. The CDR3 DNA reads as TGTGCCAGCAGTCCCCGGATAGCGGGAGGTAAGGTCAAGGAGCAGTTCTTC.

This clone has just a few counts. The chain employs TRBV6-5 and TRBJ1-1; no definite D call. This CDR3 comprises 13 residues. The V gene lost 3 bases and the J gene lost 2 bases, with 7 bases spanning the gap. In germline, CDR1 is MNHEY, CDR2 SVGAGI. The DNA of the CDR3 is TGTGCCAGCAGTTATTGGCAAAACACTGAAGCTTTCTTT. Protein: CASSYWQNTEAFF.

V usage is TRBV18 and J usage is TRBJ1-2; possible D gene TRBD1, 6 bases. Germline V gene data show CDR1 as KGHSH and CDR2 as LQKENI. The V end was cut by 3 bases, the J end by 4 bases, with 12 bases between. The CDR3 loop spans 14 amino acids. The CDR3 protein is CASSPQGQFYGYTF. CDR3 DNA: TGTGCCAGCTCACCCCAGGGACAATTCTATGGCTACACCTTC.

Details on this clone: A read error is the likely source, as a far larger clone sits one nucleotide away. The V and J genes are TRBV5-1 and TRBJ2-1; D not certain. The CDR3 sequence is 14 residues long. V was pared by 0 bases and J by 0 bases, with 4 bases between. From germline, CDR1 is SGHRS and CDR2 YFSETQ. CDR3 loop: CASSLEFSYNEQFF. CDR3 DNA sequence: TGCGCCAGCAGCTTGGAGTTCTCCTACAATGAGCAGTTCTTC.

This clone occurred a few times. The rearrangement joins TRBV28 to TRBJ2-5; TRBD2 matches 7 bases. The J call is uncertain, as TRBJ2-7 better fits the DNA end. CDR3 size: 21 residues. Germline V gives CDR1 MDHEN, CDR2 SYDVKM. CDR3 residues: CASRSAWVAPPLGGSSYEQYF. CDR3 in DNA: TGTGCCAGCAGATCAGCCTGGGTAGCTCCCCCCCTGGGCGGGAGCTCCTACGAGCAGTACTTC.

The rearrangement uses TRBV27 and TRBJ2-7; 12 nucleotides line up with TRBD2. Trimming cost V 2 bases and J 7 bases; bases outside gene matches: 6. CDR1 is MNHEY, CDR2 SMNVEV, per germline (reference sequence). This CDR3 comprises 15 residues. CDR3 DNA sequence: TGTGCCAGCAGTTTACTAGCGGGAGGGCAAAGGGAGCAGTACTTC. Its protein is CASSLLAGGQREQYF.

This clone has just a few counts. CDR3: CASSWQETQYF. In DNA, the CDR3 is TGTGCCAGCAGTTGGCAAGAGACCCAGTACTTC. The chain couples TRBV2 to TRBJ2-5; D unresolved. Germline V gene lookup returns CDR1 SNHLY and CDR2 FYNNEI. V was clipped by 5 bases and J by 2 bases, with 3 bases between them. The CDR3 loop spans 11 amino acids.

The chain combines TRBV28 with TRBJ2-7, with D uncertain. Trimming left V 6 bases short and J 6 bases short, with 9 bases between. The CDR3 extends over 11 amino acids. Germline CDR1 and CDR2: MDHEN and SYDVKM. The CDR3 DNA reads TGTGCCAGCAGCTCCCGCTTCGAGCAGTACTTC. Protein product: CASSSRFEQYF.

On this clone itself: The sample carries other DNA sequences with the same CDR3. CDR3 bases: TGTGCCTGGAGTGTATTGGGGAATCAGCCCCAGCATTTT. This gives the protein CAWSVLGNQPQHF. The rearrangement links TRBV30 to TRBJ1-5; no firm D call. CDR1 is GTSNPN and CDR2 is SVGIG in the germline V gene (reference sequence). The V gene lost 0 bases and the J gene lost 4 bases, with 7 bases spanning the gap. The CDR3 is made up of 13 amino acids.

CDR3 DNA sequence: TGTGCCAGCAGTAAGGAAAACTATGGCTACACCTTC. This translates into CASSKENYGYTF. The genes are TRBV27 and TRBJ1-2; D gene ambiguous. V lost 5 bases and J 2 bases, leaving 6 bases between the germline ends. The CDR3 sequence is 12 residues long. The germline V gene encodes CDR1 MNHEY and CDR2 SMNVEV (reference sequence).

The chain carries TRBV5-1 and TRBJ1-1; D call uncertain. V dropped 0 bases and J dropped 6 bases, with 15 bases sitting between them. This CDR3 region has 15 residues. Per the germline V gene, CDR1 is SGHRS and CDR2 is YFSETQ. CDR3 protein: CASSLGDGPRPEAFF. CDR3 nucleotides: TGCGCCAGCAGCTTGGGAGACGGACCCCGACCTGAAGCTTTCTTT.

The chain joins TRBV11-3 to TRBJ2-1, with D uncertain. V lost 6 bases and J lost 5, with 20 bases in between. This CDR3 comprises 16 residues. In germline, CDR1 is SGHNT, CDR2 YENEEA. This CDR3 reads CASSSRGGRWDNEQFF. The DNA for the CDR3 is TGTGCCAGCAGTTCACGAGGTGGCCGTTGGGACAATGAGCAGTTCTTC.

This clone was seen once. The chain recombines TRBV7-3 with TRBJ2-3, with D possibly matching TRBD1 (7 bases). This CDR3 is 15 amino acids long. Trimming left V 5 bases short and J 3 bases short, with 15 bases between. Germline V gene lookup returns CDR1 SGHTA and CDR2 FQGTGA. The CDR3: CASSLSQGRTDTQYF. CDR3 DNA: TGTGCCAGCAGCCTCTCACAGGGGAGGACAGATACGCAGTATTTT.

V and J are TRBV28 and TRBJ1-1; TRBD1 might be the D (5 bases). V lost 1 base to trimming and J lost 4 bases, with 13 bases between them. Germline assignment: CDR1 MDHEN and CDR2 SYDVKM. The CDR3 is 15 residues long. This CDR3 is CASSLYRGDGTEAFF. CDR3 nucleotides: TGTGCCAGCAGTTTATATCGGGGGGATGGCACTGAAGCTTTCTTT. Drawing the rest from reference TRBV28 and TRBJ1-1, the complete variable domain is DVKVTQSSRYLVKRTGEKVFLECVQDMDHENMFWYRQDPGLGLRLIYFSYDVKMKEKGDIPEGYSVSREKKERFSLILESASTNQTSMYLCASSLYRGDGTEAFFGQGTRLTVV.

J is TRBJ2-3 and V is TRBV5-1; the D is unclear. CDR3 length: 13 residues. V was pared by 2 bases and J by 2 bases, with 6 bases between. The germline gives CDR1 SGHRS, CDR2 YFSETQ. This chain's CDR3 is CASSFWLTDTQYF. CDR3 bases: TGCGCCAGCAGCTTTTGGCTCACAGATACGCAGTATTTT.

CDR3 in amino acids: CASSQEQASGANVLTF. In DNA form, the CDR3 reads TGTGCCAGCAGCCAAGAACAGGCCTCTGGGGCCAACGTCCTGACTTTC. This chain links TRBV4-2 with TRBJ2-6, with D maybe TRBD1 (5 bases). This CDR3 region has 16 residues. Germline V gene sequence: CDR1 LGHNA, CDR2 YNFKEQ. V was cut by 0 bases and J by 0 bases, with 6 bases left in between.

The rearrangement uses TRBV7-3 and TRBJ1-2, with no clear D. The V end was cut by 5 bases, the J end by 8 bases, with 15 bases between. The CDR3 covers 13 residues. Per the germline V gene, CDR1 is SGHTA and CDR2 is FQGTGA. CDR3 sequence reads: CASSPPRVGGYTF. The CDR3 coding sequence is TGTGCCAGCAGCCCTCCCCGGGTTGGGGGCTACACCTTC.